The next 5 T cell receptor beta chains were all read from a single sample in a study of cytomegalovirus exposure and HLA in healthy donors. The study ran its PCR with 60 Vbeta and 13 Jbeta primers. Sequenced by immunoSEQ multiplex PCR; TCRdb stores in-frame clones only, minus some. The sample has some 120,000 clones, approximately 75% seen once; the top ten hold more than 2.5%. The sequenced sample consisted of PBMCs. These TCRs come from a woman aged 45-60 years in good health and CMV-seronegative.

The chain employs TRBV5-4 and TRBJ2-1, with 12 bases matching TRBD2. There are 18 residues in the CDR3. Germline CDR1 SGHNT, CDR2 YYREEE (reference sequence). V dropped 4 bases and J dropped 5; count of bases not matched to a gene: 13. In nucleotides, the CDR3 is TGTGCCAGCAGCCCCCGGCTAGCGGGAGGGAGAGGCGACAATGAGCAGTTCTTC. Translation gives CASSPRLAGGRGDNEQFF. The variable domain in full, with the rest retrieved from reference TRBV5-4 and TRBJ2-1, is ETGVTQSPTHLIKTRGQQVTLRCSSQSGHNTVSWYQQALGQGPQFIFQYYREEENGRGNFPPRFSGLQFPNYSSELNVNALELDDSALYLCASSPRLAGGRGDNEQFFGPGTRLTVL.

J is TRBJ2-7 and V is TRBV19, with D maybe TRBD1 (6 bases). The germline V gene encodes CDR1 LNHDA and CDR2 SQIVND (reference sequence). The CDR3 is 14 amino acids. Trimming removed 3 bases from V and 4 bases from J, with 13 bases in between. The DNA of the CDR3 is TGTGCCAGTAGTATTAGGACAGCAATTTACGAGCAGTACTTC. Translating gives CASSIRTAIYEQYF.

The chain is built from TRBV7-3 and TRBJ2-7; maybe TRBD2 (5 bases). The CDR3 covers 13 residues. The germline V and J ends were trimmed by 5 bases and 6 bases, with 14 bases remaining between them. CDR1 is SGHTA and CDR2 is FQGTGA in the germline V gene. The CDR3 bases are TGTGCCAGCAGCGCCTCGACTACCGGCGAGCAGTACTTC. This codes for CASSASTTGEQYF.

The chain has TRBV6-1 and TRBJ2-7; D uncertain. CDR1 MNHNS and CDR2 SASEGT come from the germline V gene. The CDR3 totals 13 residues. V was clipped by 7 bases and J by 0 bases, with 10 bases between them. CDR3 DNA sequence: TGTGCCAGCACCGTCGCCGGCTCCTACGAGCAGTACTTC. Its protein product is CASTVAGSYEQYF.

The rearrangement links TRBV19 to TRBJ1-1; D gene ambiguous. Germline lookup yields CDR1 LNHDA and CDR2 SQIVND (reference sequence). There are 13 residues in the CDR3. The V and J ends lost 6 bases and 1 base respectively, with 9 bases between them. CDR3 nucleotides: TGTGCCAGTAGGGTCTCGAGGAACACTGAAGCTTTCTTT. Its protein is CASRVSRNTEAFF. The complete variable domain, with remaining parts taken from reference TRBV19 and TRBJ1-1, reads DGGITQSPKYLFRKEGQNVTLSCEQNLNHDAMYWYRQDPGQGLRLIYYSQIVNDFQKGDIAEGYSVSREKKESFPLTVTSAQKNPTAFYLCASRVSRNTEAFFGQGTRLTVV.